This TCR beta chain was observed in a study of OX40 agonist ivuxolimab in advanced cancers. Study information: As their treatment, patients were administered ivuxolimab, an agonistic anti-OX40 (CD134) antibody. Aged about 20 to 80 with a mean of approximately 57 years, they were about 80% male.

Patients who had autoimmune disease history or got systemic immunosuppression were left out. This table comes from immunoSEQ multiplex PCR, and its TCRdb copy is limited to in-frame clones, with some not included. The sample has tens of thousands of clones; more than 75% are singletons. The clonotype originates from an adult with an advanced solid tumor such as melanoma, head and neck, liver or kidney cancer. Sequencing was performed on CD4+ or CD8+ T cells sorted from blood, taken in a trial of the OX40 agonist ivuxolimab.

CDR3 region: CASSLGLAEGEETQYF. CDR3 coding DNA: TGTGCCAGCAGCTTAGGGCTAGCGGAGGGGGAAGAGACCCAGTACTTC. The V gene is TRBV7-3, the J gene TRBJ2-5; tentative D call: TRBD2 (7 bases). Germline V gene lookup returns CDR1 SGHTA and CDR2 FQGTGA. V lost 2 bases, J lost 3 bases, and 16 bases lay in between. This CDR3 region has 16 residues.